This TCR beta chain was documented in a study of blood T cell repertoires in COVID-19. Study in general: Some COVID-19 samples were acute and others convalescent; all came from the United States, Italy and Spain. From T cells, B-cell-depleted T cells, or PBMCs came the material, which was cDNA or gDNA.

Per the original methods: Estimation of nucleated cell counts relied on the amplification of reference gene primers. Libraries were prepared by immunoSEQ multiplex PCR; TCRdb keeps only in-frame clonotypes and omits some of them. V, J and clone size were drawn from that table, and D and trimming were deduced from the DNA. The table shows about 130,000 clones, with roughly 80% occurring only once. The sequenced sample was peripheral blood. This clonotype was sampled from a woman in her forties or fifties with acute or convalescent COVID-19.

In nucleotides, the CDR3 is TGTGCCAGCAGCACGACAGGGTCCACCGGGGAGCTGTTTTTT. Protein: CASSTTGSTGELFF. The gene calls are TRBV5-5 and TRBJ2-2; 7 bases map to TRBD1. With 4 bases clipped from V and 4 bases from J, the junction kept 4 bases outside the gene matches. This CDR3 region has 14 residues. Germline V CDR1 and CDR2: SGHKS, YYEKEE (reference sequence).